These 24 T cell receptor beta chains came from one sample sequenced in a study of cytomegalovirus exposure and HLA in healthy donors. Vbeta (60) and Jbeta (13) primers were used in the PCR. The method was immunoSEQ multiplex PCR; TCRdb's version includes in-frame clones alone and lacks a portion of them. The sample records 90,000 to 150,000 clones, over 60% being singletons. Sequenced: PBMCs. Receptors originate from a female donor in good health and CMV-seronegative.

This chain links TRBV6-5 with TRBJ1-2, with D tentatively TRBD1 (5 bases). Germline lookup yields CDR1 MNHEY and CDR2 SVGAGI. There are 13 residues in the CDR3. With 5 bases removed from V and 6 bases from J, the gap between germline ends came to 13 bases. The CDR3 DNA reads TGTGCCAGCAGTGGAGCAAAGGGGCATGGCTACACCTTC. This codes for CASSGAKGHGYTF.

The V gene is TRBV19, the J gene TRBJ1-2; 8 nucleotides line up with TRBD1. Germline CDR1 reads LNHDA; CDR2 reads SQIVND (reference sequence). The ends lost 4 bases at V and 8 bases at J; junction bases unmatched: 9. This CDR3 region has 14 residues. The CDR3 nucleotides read TGTGCCAGTAGTAGCCCCGGACAGGGTGGCGGCTACACCTTC. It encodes CASSSPGQGGGYTF. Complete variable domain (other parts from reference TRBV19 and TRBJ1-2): DGGITQSPKYLFRKEGQNVTLSCEQNLNHDAMYWYRQDPGQGLRLIYYSQIVNDFQKGDIAEGYSVSREKKESFPLTVTSAQKNPTAFYLCASSSPGQGGGYTFGSGTRLTVV.

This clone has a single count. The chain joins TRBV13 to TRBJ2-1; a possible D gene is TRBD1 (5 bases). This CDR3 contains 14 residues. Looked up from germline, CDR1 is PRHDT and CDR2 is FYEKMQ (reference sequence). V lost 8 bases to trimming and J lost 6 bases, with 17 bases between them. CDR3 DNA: TGTGCCAGCCAGGTCACAGGAACGATCAATGAGCAGTTCTTC. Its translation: CASQVTGTINEQFF.

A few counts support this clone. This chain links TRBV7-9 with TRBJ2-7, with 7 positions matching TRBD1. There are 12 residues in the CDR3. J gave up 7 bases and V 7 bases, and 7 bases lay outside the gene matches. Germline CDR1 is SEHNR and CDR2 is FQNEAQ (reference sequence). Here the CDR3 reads CASNLDREEQYF. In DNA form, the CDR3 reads TGTGCCAGCAATTTAGACAGGGAAGAGCAGTACTTC.

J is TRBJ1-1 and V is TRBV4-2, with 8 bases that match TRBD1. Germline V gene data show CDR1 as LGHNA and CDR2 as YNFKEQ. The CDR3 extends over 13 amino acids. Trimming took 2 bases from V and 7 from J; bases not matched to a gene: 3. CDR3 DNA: TGTGCCAGCAGCCAAACCGGACAGGGTGAAGCTTTCTTT. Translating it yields CASSQTGQGEAFF.

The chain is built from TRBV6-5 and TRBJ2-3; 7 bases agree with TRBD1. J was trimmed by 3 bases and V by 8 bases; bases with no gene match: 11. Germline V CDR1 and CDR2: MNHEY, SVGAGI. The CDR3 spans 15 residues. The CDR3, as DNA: TGTGCCAGCCGAAAACAGGGGCTTGGTACAGATACGCAGTATTTT. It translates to CASRKQGLGTDTQYF.

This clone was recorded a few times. DNA for the CDR3: TGTGCCAGCAGCCTATACGGGGGAGGGAACACTGAAGCTTTCTTT. This codes for CASSLYGGGNTEAFF. The chain couples TRBV7-3 to TRBJ1-1, with D perhaps TRBD1 (5 bases). The length of the CDR3 is 15 residues. Per the germline V gene, CDR1 is SGHTA and CDR2 is FQGTGA. V was clipped by 5 bases and J by 1 base, with 14 bases between them.

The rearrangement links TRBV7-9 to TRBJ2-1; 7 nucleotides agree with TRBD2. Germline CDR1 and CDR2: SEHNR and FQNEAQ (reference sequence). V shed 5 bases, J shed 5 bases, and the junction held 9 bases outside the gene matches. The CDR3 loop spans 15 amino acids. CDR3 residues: CASSPASGVHNEQFF. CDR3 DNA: TGTGCCAGCAGCCCGGCCAGCGGGGTTCACAATGAGCAGTTCTTC.

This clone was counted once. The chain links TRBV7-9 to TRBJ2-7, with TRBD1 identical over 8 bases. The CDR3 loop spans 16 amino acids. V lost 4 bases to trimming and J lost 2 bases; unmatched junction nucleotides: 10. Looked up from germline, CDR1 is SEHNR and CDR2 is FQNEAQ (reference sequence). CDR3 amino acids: CASSSRRGQATYEQYF. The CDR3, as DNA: TGTGCCAGCAGCTCTAGGCGGGGACAGGCGACCTACGAGCAGTACTTC.

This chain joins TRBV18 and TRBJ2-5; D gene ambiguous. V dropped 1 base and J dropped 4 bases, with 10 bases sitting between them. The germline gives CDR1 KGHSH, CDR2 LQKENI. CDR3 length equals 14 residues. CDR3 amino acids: CASSPHPPGETQYF. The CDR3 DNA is TGTGCCAGCTCACCACACCCCCCCGGAGAGACCCAGTACTTC.

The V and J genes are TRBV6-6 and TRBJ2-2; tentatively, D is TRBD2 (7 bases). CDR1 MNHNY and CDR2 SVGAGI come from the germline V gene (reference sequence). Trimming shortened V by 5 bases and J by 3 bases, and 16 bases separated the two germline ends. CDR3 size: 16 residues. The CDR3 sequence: CASSQGGAVHTGELFF. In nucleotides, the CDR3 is TGTGCCAGCAGTCAAGGGGGGGCGGTTCACACCGGGGAGCTGTTTTTT.

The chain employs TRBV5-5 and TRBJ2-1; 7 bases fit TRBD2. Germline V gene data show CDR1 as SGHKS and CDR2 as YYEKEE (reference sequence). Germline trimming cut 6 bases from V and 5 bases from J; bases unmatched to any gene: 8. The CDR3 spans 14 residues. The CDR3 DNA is TGTGCCAGCACCCTTACCGGGGGGAACAATGAGCAGTTCTTC. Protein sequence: CASTLTGGNNEQFF.

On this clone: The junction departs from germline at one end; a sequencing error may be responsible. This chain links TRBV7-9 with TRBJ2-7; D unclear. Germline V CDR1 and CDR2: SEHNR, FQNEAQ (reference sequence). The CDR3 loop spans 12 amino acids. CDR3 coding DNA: TGTTCCAGCAGCCCGGTGCGGCACGAGCAGTACTTC. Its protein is CSSSPVRHEQYF.

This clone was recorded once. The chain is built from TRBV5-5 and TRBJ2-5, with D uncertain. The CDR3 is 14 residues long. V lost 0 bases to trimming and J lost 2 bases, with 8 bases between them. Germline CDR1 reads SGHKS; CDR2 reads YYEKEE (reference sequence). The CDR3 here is CASSLVARQETQYF. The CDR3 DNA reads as TGTGCCAGCAGCTTGGTGGCCAGGCAAGAGACCCAGTACTTC.

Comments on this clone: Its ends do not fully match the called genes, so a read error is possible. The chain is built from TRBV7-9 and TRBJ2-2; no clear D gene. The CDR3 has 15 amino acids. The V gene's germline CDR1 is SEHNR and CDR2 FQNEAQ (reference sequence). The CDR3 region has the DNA TGTTCCAGCAACGAGATAACCGAGAACACCGGGGAGCTGTTTTTT. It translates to CSSNEITENTGELFF.

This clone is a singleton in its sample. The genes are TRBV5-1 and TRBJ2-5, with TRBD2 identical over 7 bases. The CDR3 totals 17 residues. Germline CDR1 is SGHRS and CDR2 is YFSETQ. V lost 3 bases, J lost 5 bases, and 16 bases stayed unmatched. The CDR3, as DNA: TGCGCCAGCAGCTCACGCCATCCGGCGGGGGAGGGGGAGACCCAGTACTTC. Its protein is CASSSRHPAGEGETQYF.

The CDR3 spells CASSYSPGNEQFF. In DNA form, the CDR3 reads TGTGCCAGCAGCTATAGCCCGGGGAATGAGCAGTTCTTC. The chain employs TRBV5-6 and TRBJ2-1; tentative D call: TRBD2 (5 bases). The V gene's germline CDR1 is SGHDT and CDR2 YYEEEE. The V end was cut by 3 bases, the J end by 7 bases, with 11 bases between. CDR3 length: 13 amino acids.

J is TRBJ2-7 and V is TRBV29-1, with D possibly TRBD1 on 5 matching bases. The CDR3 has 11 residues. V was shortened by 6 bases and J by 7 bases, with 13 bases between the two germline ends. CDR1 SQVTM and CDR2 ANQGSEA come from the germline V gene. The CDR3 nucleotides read TGCAGCGTGGTGACAGCACGGGAGCAGTACTTC. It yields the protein CSVVTAREQYF.

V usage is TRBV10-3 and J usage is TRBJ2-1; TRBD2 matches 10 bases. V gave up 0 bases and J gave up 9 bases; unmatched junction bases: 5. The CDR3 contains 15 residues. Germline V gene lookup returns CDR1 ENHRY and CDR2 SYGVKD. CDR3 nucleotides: TGTGCCATCAGTGAGTCGAGCGGGGGGGCGGGTGAGCAGTTCTTC. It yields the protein CAISESSGGAGEQFF.

The CDR3, as DNA: TGCGCCAGCAGCTTGGGGGACAATCGAGTTTCTGAAGCTTTCTTT. Amino acids: CASSLGDNRVSEAFF. The gene calls are TRBV5-1 and TRBJ1-1; tentative D call: TRBD1 (6 bases). V dropped 0 bases and J dropped 6 bases, with 15 bases sitting between them. This CDR3 region has 15 residues. Germline V gene data show CDR1 as SGHRS and CDR2 as YFSETQ.

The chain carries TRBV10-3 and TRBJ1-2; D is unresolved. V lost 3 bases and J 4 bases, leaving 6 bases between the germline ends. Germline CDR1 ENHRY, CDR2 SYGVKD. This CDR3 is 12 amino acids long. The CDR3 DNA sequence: TGTGCCATCAGTGAAAACAGCTATGGCTACACCTTC. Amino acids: CAISENSYGYTF.

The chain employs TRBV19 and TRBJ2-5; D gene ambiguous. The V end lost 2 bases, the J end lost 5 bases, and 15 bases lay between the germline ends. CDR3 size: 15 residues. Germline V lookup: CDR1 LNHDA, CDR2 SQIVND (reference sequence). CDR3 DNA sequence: TGTGCCAGTAGTATAATGGCAGGTTCGTCGGAGACCCAGTACTTC. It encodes CASSIMAGSSETQYF. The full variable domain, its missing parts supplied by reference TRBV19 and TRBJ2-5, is DGGITQSPKYLFRKEGQNVTLSCEQNLNHDAMYWYRQDPGQGLRLIYYSQIVNDFQKGDIAEGYSVSREKKESFPLTVTSAQKNPTAFYLCASSIMAGSSETQYFGPGTRLLVL.

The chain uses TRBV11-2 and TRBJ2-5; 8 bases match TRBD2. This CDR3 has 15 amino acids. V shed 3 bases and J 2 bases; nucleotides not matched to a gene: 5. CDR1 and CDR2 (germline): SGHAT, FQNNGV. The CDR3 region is CASSFLAGWQETQYF. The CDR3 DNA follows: TGTGCCAGCAGCTTTTTAGCGGGGTGGCAAGAGACCCAGTACTTC.

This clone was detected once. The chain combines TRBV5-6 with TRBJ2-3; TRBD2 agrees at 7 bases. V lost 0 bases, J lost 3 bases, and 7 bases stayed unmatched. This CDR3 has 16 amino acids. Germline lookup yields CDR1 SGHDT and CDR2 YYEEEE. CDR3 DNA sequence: TGTGCCAGCAGCTTGGCCGCTCGGGGGGTGACAGATACGCAGTATTTT. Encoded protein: CASSLAARGVTDTQYF.